Detailed here is one T cell receptor beta chain. Its antigen is not identified. The CDR3 length is 16 residues. Germline trimming cut 3 bases from V and 8 bases from J; bases unmatched to any gene: 15. Germline values: CDR1 SGHVS, CDR2 FNYEAQ. Some clones are missing from TCRdb's copy, which holds only in-frame ones; the method was immunoSEQ multiplex PCR. The sample contains around 2,000,000 clones, approximately 94% of which appear only once. This entry belongs to a study of shared clonotypes between healthy human individuals. Whole-study context: Three plates each covered CD4 naive and memory; CD8 naive two, CD8 memory one.

Study-wide points: Represented diversity, genetic and exposure-history alike, was limited by few donors.

Positive CCR7 selection of CD45RO-negative cells yielded the naive CD8 cells, and terminally differentiated effector memory CD45RA+ cells were excluded. The chain employs TRBV7-6 and TRBJ1-2, with TRBD1 identical over 7 bases. The receptor's source is a man between 18 and 29 years old in good health. The sample consisted of naive CD8+ T cells sorted from blood. The CDR3 loop is CASSLSVGQIPGGYTF. Here the CDR3 DNA reads TGTGCCAGCAGCTTGTCCGTGGGACAGATCCCAGGGGGCTACACCTTC.